This T cell receptor beta chain was captured in a study of T cell repertoires in cytomegalovirus infection. Findings and limits, study-wide: HLA-C-restricted, CMV-specific TCR beta clonotypes were dominant ex vivo.

TCRdb analysed the reads with MiXCR anew, one entry per CDR3 protein. The repertoire holds around 750,000 distinct CDR3 sequences, with around a third as singletons. Germline CDR1 and CDR2: MNHEY and SVGAGI. The ends were cut back, 6 bases at V and 0 bases at J, with 24 bases in the middle. This CDR3 is built from 18 residues. This clonotype was seen a few times. Its specificity is not known. Source: cultured CD8+ T cells from PBMCs, taken from culture after CMV antigen stimulation. The receptor's source is a human donor in good health (CMV status not recorded). Some clones in this sample may be carry-over from other donors' samples. The chain joins TRBV6-5 to TRBJ2-7; D gene unclear. The chain's CDR3 is CASSRAPPMTQPSYEQYF. CDR3 in DNA: TGTGCCAGCAGCCGGGCGCCGCCGATGACCCAACCCTCCTACGAGCAGTACTTC.